Following are 28 T cell receptor beta chains from one sample sequenced in a study of blood T cell repertoires in COVID-19 (TCRdb year 2020). The library was obtained by the immunoSEQ multiplex PCR assay. TCRdb provides this immuneACCESS table in a form limited to in-frame rearrangements. Some clones are lacking; in checked studies, under half of them reflect an unresolved V gene, and why the rest are absent is not known. A total of around 170,000 clones appear in this sample, about 84% of them only once. The ten largest clones add up to 12% of the sample. The sample was PBMCs or T cells enriched from blood (not recorded which). These receptors all stem from a man between 50 and 59 years old who had recovered from COVID-19.

The CDR3 region is CASSPREEGFSGELFF. The CDR3 nucleotides are TGTGCCAGCAGCCCTCGTGAGGAAGGTTTCTCCGGGGAGCTGTTTTTT. The V gene is TRBV9, the J gene TRBJ2-2; D gene uncertain. In germline, CDR1 is SGDLS, CDR2 YYNGEE. This CDR3 has 16 amino acids. V lost 4 bases and J lost 6, with 19 bases in between.

The chain uses TRBV27 and TRBJ1-6; 9 bases fit TRBD1. The CDR3 contains 19 residues. Germline trimming cut 3 bases from V and 0 bases from J; bases unmatched to any gene: 9. Germline assignment: CDR1 MNHEY and CDR2 SMNVEV (reference sequence). Here the CDR3 reads CASSFSGTGISSYNSPLHF. CDR3 sequence (DNA): TGTGCCAGCAGTTTTTCCGGGACAGGGATTAGCTCCTATAATTCACCCCTCCACTTT.

The J gene is TRBJ1-4, the V gene TRBV28; the D is unclear. The CDR3 is 15 residues long. V was clipped by 6 bases and J by 0 bases, with 11 bases between them. Germline V CDR1 and CDR2: MDHEN, SYDVKM. The CDR3, as DNA: TGTGCCAGCAGCCAACCCACAGCAACTAATGAAAAACTGTTTTTT. It translates to CASSQPTATNEKLFF.

The chain combines TRBV12-5 with TRBJ2-1, with 12 positions matching TRBD2. Germline assignment: CDR1 LGHNT and CDR2 FRNRAP. With 2 bases clipped from V and 8 bases from J, the junction kept 4 bases outside the gene matches. The CDR3 sequence is 15 residues long. Here the CDR3 reads CASGLSLAGGYEQFF. The CDR3 DNA reads TGTGCTAGTGGTTTGTCACTAGCGGGGGGCTATGAGCAGTTCTTC.

The rearrangement uses TRBV27 and TRBJ2-2; 7 bases are shared with TRBD1. The ends lost 5 bases at V and 1 base at J; junction bases unmatched: 7. Germline-derived CDR1 and CDR2 are MNHEY and SMNVEV (reference sequence). This CDR3 has 16 residues. CDR3 amino acids: CASSPLDRKNTGELFF. The CDR3, as DNA: TGTGCCAGCAGTCCCTTGGACAGGAAGAACACCGGGGAGCTGTTTTTT.

The CDR3 protein is CASSLSGAYEQYF. The CDR3 region has the DNA TGTGCCAGCAGCTTGTCGGGGGCCTACGAGCAGTACTTC. The chain is built from TRBV5-6 and TRBJ2-7, with D possibly being TRBD2 (6 bases). In germline, CDR1 is SGHDT, CDR2 YYEEEE. The CDR3 has 13 amino acids. Trimming stripped 1 base from V and 2 bases from J, with 7 bases between.

CDR3 in amino acids: CASRSGTEYEQYF. In nucleotides, the CDR3 is TGTGCCAGCAGGTCCGGGACAGAATACGAGCAGTACTTC. The rearrangement uses TRBV6-5 and TRBJ2-7; 7 bases line up with TRBD1. The V gene end was trimmed by 6 bases and the J gene end by 4 bases; junction bases not matched to a gene: 6. Per the germline V gene, CDR1 is MNHEY and CDR2 is SVGAGI. CDR3 length equals 13 residues.

The table lists this clone with a few counts. The same CDR3 can be traced to other DNA sequences in this sample. The chain uses TRBV30 and TRBJ1-2, with D perhaps matching TRBD1 (6 bases). Germline CDR1 reads GTSNPN; CDR2 reads SVGIG (reference sequence). Trimming took 2 bases from V and 2 from J, leaving 6 bases between them. The CDR3 extends over 12 amino acids. The CDR3 DNA is TGTGCCTGGAGTACAGGGAACTATGGCTACACCTTC. Amino acids: CAWSTGNYGYTF.

The rearrangement links TRBV6-2 or TRBV6-3 to TRBJ2-7, with D maybe TRBD1 (6 bases). Trimming removed 6 bases from V and 0 bases from J, with 9 bases in between. Germline values: CDR1 MNHEY, CDR2 SVGEGT. The CDR3 covers 13 residues. This CDR3 is CASSRTVSYEQYF. The CDR3 DNA is TGTGCCAGCAGCCGGACAGTCTCCTACGAGCAGTACTTC.

V usage is TRBV30 and J usage is TRBJ1-1; TRBD1 might be the D (5 bases). The ends were cut back, 1 base at V and 1 base at J, with 16 bases in the middle. CDR1 and CDR2 from the germline V gene are GTSNPN and SVGIG (reference sequence). The CDR3 is 16 amino acids. CDR3 protein: CAWSGWEGWTNTEAFF. CDR3 sequence (DNA): TGTGCCTGGAGTGGTTGGGAGGGGTGGACGAACACTGAAGCTTTCTTT.

The V gene is TRBV19, the J gene TRBJ2-1; a possible D gene is TRBD1 (6 bases). CDR3 length: 14 amino acids. Trimming cost V 6 bases and J 2 bases, with 11 bases left between them. Germline CDR1 reads LNHDA; CDR2 reads SQIVND (reference sequence). The DNA for the CDR3 is TGTGCCAGTAGGAGAGGGGGAACCTACAATGAGCAGTTCTTC. It yields the protein CASRRGGTYNEQFF.

V usage is TRBV27 and J usage is TRBJ1-5; no firm D call. V was clipped by 1 base and J by 0 bases, with 4 bases between them. The CDR3 contains 14 residues. Germline CDR1 reads MNHEY; CDR2 reads SMNVEV (reference sequence). DNA for the CDR3: TGTGCCAGCAGTTTATGGGCTAGCAATCAGCCCCAGCATTTT. Translation: CASSLWASNQPQHF.

The V call is TRBV7-2, the J call TRBJ1-6; D unclear. The V end was cut by 4 bases, the J end by 9 bases, with 4 bases between. CDR1 and CDR2 from the germline V gene are SGHTA and FQGNSA. This CDR3 spans 11 amino acids. CDR3 bases: TGTGCCAGCAGCTCCGGTTCACCCCTCCACTTT. Translating it yields CASSSGSPLHF.

V is TRBV19 and J is TRBJ2-6, with D uncertain. The CDR3 contains 14 residues. Trimming took 7 bases from V and 2 from J, leaving 9 bases between them. CDR1 is LNHDA and CDR2 is SQIVND in the germline V gene (reference sequence). The CDR3 spells CASTSTAGANVLTF. The CDR3 DNA is TGTGCCAGTACCTCAACTGCTGGGGCCAACGTCCTGACTTTC.

CDR3 protein: CASRFETGGYGYTF. CDR3 DNA sequence: TGCGCCAGCAGATTTGAGACAGGGGGCTATGGCTACACCTTC. The J gene is TRBJ1-2, the V gene TRBV5-1; 9 bases are a match to TRBD1. The CDR3 has 14 amino acids. The V gene end was trimmed by 5 bases and the J gene end by 4 bases; junction bases not matched to a gene: 6. CDR1 is SGHRS and CDR2 is YFSETQ in the germline V gene.

The V gene is TRBV12-5, the J gene TRBJ1-6; the D is unclear. With 4 bases removed from V and 9 bases from J, the gap between germline ends came to 13 bases. Germline-derived CDR1 and CDR2 are LGHNT and FRNRAP. The CDR3 consists of 14 residues. This chain's CDR3 is CASGSGSFSSPLHF. CDR3 nucleotide sequence: TGTGCTAGTGGTTCGGGAAGCTTTTCTTCACCCCTCCACTTT.

Here the CDR3 reads CASSVGTGAYNEQFF. The CDR3 nucleotides read TGTGCCAGCAGTGTGGGGACAGGGGCCTACAATGAGCAGTTCTTC. The gene calls are TRBV6-4 and TRBJ2-1, with 10 nucleotides matching TRBD1. Germline values: CDR1 MRHNA, CDR2 SNTAGT. This CDR3 contains 15 residues. Trimming took 4 bases from V and 2 from J; bases not matched to a gene: 2.

The chain links TRBV6-5 to TRBJ1-4; TRBD1 matches at 7 bases. V lost 2 bases to trimming and J lost 7 bases; unmatched junction nucleotides: 1. This CDR3 is built from 13 residues. From germline, CDR1 is MNHEY and CDR2 SVGAGI. The CDR3 DNA sequence: TGTGCCAGCAGTTACAGGGGGCGTGAAAAACTGTTTTTT. Its translation is CASSYRGREKLFF.

The chain has TRBV10-3 and TRBJ2-3, with D possibly TRBD2 on 7 matching bases. The CDR3 consists of 17 residues. V was shortened by 6 bases and J by 5 bases, with 24 bases between the two germline ends. Germline V CDR1 and CDR2: ENHRY, SYGVKD. The CDR3: CAIRGAKRGHREDTQYF. Written as DNA, the CDR3 is TGTGCCATCAGGGGGGCTAAGCGGGGCCACCGGGAAGATACGCAGTATTTT.

The chain has TRBV9 and TRBJ1-5; the D gene is possibly TRBD1 (5 bases). CDR1 is SGDLS and CDR2 is YYNGEE in the germline V gene. V was cut by 3 bases and J by 4 bases, with 8 bases left in between. The CDR3 loop spans 13 amino acids. The CDR3 bases are TGTGCCAGCAGCGCTGGGGCTAATCAGCCCCAGCATTTT. As protein: CASSAGANQPQHF.

This clone has only one observation. The J gene is TRBJ1-2, the V gene TRBV18; the D is unclear. Trimming stripped 2 bases from V and 5 bases from J, with 15 bases between. The germline gives CDR1 KGHSH, CDR2 LQKENI. This CDR3 has 15 amino acids. The CDR3 loop reads CASSPTDSWRYGYTF. CDR3 coding DNA: TGTGCCAGCTCACCAACGGACTCGTGGAGGTATGGCTACACCTTC. The whole variable domain, filled in from reference TRBV18 and TRBJ1-2, reads NAGVMQNPRHLVRRRGQEARLRCSPMKGHSHVYWYRQLPEEGLKFMVYLQKENIIDESGMPKERFSAEFPKEGPSILRIQQVVRGDSAAYFCASSPTDSWRYGYTFGSGTRLTVV.

This sequence joins TRBV11-3 and TRBJ1-1; D not resolved. The CDR3 consists of 13 residues. The V gene lost 5 bases and the J gene lost 1 base, with 8 bases spanning the gap. Germline CDR1 and CDR2: SGHNT and YENEEA. The CDR3 spells CASSRRQNTEAFF. The CDR3 nucleotides are TGTGCCAGCAGCCGACGACAGAACACTGAAGCTTTCTTT. Full variable domain (outside the CDR3, taken from reference TRBV11-3 and TRBJ1-1): EAGVVQSPRYKIIEKKQPVAFWCNPISGHNTLYWYLQNLGQGPELLIRYENEEAVDDSQLPKDRFSAERLKGVDSTLKIQPAELGDSAVYLCASSRRQNTEAFFGQGTRLTVV.

The V and J genes are TRBV6-5 and TRBJ1-1; TRBD1 is a possible D gene (5 bases). The ends were cut back, 4 bases at V and 4 bases at J, with 10 bases in the middle. Germline values: CDR1 MNHEY, CDR2 SVGAGI. The CDR3 has 13 amino acids. The CDR3: CASSSQGFTEAFF. For the CDR3, the DNA is TGTGCCAGCAGTTCCCAGGGATTCACTGAAGCTTTCTTT.

This clone was observed a single time. This chain connects TRBV28 to TRBJ1-5, with unresolved D. Trimming removed 8 bases from V and 5 bases from J, with 10 bases in between. Per the germline V gene, CDR1 is MDHEN and CDR2 is SYDVKM. There are 12 residues in the CDR3. CDR3 sequence reads: CASGELDQPQHF. The CDR3 DNA sequence: TGTGCCAGCGGGGAACTAGATCAGCCCCAGCATTTT.

This rearrangement joins TRBV19 to TRBJ2-7, with TRBD1 matching over 9 bases. The V and J ends lost 7 bases and 5 bases, in that order; junction bases with no gene match: 6. Germline V CDR1 and CDR2: LNHDA, SQIVND (reference sequence). The CDR3 runs 13 residues. CDR3 loop: CASTPTGGNEQYF. The CDR3 DNA reads as TGTGCCAGTACCCCAACAGGGGGCAACGAGCAGTACTTC.

The chain employs TRBV19 and TRBJ2-1, with TRBD1 as a possible D gene (6 bases). Trimming removed 5 bases from V and 9 bases from J, with 14 bases in between. Germline V gives CDR1 LNHDA, CDR2 SQIVND (reference sequence). CDR3 length: 13 residues. The CDR3 spells CASSFTGLGEQFF. CDR3 sequence (DNA): TGTGCCAGTAGTTTCACAGGGTTAGGTGAGCAGTTCTTC.

CDR3 sequence reads: CASSRATDGYTF. CDR3 nucleotides: TGTGCCAGCAGTCGCGCGACAGATGGCTACACCTTC. The gene calls are TRBV12-3 or TRBV12-4 and TRBJ1-2; the D gene is possibly TRBD1 (5 bases). The CDR3 extends over 12 amino acids. V dropped 5 bases and J dropped 6 bases, with 10 bases sitting between them.

V is TRBV6-1 and J is TRBJ1-5; TRBD1 agrees at 7 bases. The CDR3 runs to 15 residues. Germline V gene lookup returns CDR1 MNHNS and CDR2 SASEGT. V shed 3 bases, J shed 4 bases, and the junction held 6 bases outside the gene matches. The CDR3 sequence: CASSETGIWNQPQHF. CDR3 nucleotides: TGTGCCAGCAGTGAGACAGGGATCTGGAATCAGCCCCAGCATTTT.